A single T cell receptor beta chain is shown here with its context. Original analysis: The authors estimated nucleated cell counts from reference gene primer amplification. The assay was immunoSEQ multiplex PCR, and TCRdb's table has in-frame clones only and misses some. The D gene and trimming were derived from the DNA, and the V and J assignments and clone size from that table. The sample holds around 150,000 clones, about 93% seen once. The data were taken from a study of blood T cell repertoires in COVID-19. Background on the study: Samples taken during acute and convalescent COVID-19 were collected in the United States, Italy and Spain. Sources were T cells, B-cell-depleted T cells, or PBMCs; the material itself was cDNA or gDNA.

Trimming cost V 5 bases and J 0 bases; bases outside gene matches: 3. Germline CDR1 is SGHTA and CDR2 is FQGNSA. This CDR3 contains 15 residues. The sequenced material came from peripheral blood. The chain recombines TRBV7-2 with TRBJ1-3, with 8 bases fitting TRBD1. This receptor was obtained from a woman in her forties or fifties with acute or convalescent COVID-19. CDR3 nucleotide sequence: TGTGCCAGCAGCGTAGACAGGGGCTCTGGAAACACCATATATTTT. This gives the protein CASSVDRGSGNTIYF.